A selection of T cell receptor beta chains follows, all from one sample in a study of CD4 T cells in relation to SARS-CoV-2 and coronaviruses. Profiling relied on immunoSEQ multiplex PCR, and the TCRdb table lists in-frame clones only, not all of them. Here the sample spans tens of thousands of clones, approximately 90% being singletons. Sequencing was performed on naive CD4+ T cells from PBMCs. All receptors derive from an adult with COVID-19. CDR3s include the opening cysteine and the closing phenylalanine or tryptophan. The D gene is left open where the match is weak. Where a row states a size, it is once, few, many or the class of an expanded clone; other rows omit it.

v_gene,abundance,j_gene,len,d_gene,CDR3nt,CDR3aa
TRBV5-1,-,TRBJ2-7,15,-,TGCGCCAGCAGCCCGGCAGGGGACCGTCGTGGCGAGCAGTACTTC,CASSPAGDRRGEQYF
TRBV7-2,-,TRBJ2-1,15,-,TGTGCCAGCAGCCAAACCCGGGACGGCTACAATGAGCAGTTCTTC,CASSQTRDGYNEQFF
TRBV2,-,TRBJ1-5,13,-,TGTGCCAGCAGCGGGCCGAGCAATCAGCCCCAGCATTTT,CASSGPSNQPQHF
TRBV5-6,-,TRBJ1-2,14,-,TGTGCCAGCAGCTTGGACCCCGCCGGCTATGGCTACACCTTC,CASSLDPAGYGYTF
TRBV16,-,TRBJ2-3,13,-,TGTGCCAGCAGCCAATCGTTGGAGGGTACGCAGTATTTT,CASSQSLEGTQYF
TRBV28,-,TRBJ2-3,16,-,TGTGCCAGCAGTTTATATATGGGAGTTGGGACAGATACGCAGTATTTT,CASSLYMGVGTDTQYF
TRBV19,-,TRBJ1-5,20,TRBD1,TGTGCCAGTAGCCCTTCGCTTCCCAGGAAAACAGGGGGCTTGAATCAGCCCCAGCATTTT,CASSPSLPRKTGGLNQPQHF
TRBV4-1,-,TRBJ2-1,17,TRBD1,TGCGCCAGCAGCCAAAGGTCCCGGGACAGGACCTACAATGAGCAGTTCTTC,CASSQRSRDRTYNEQFF
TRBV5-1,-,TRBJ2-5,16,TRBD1,TGCGCCAGCAGCACCGGGGACAGACCTCGGGGAGAGACCCAGTACTTC,CASSTGDRPRGETQYF
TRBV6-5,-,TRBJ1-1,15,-,TGTGCCAGCACCAGGCAGGGAACTATGAACACTGAAGCTTTCTTT,CASTRQGTMNTEAFF
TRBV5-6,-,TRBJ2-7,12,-,TGTGCCAGCAGCTTTCTTTTCTACGAGCAGTACTTC,CASSFLFYEQYF
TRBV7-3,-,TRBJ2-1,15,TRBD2,TGTGCCAGCAGCTTAAAGGCTAGCGGGATTAATGAGCAGTTCTTC,CASSLKASGINEQFF
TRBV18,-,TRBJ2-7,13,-,TGTGCCAGCTCAGAGGGACACTCCTACGAGCAGTACTTC,CASSEGHSYEQYF
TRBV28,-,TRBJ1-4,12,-,TGTGCCAGCAGTCCTCTACACGAAAAACTGTTTTTT,CASSPLHEKLFF
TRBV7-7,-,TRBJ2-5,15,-,TGTGCTAGCAGCTTAGGTTCCGGCAGCCAAGAGACCCAGTACTTC,CASSLGSGSQETQYF
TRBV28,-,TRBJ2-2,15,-,TGTGCCAGCAGTTTTGGGGGGTCTTTTACCGGGGAGCTGTTTTTT,CASSFGGSFTGELFF
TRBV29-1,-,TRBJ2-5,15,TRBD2,TGCAGCGCCGGGGGCCGGGGGGGAGTCCAAGAGACCCAGTACTTC,CSAGGRGGVQETQYF
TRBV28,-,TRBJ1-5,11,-,TGTGCCAGCAGTTTGAACCAGCCCCAGCATTTT,CASSLNQPQHF
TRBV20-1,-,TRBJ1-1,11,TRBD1,TGCAGTGGTCAGGGGGACACTGAAGCTTTCTTT,CSGQGDTEAFF
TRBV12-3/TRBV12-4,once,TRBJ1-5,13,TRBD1,TGTGCCAGCAGCACAGGGGGCGATCAGCCCCAGCATTTT,CASSTGGDQPQHF
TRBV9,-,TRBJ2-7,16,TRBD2,TGTGCCAGCAGCCCCGAAGGTAGCGGGAGGTTAGGCGAGCAGTACTTC,CASSPEGSGRLGEQYF
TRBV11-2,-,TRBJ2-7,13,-,TGTGCCAGCAGCCCAGGACAGCTCTACGAGCAGTACTTC,CASSPGQLYEQYF
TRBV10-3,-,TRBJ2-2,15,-,TGTGCCATCAGTTCGGGACCCACCAACACCGGGGAGCTGTTTTTT,CAISSGPTNTGELFF
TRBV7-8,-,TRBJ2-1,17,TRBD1,TGTGCCAGCAGCTCCATCCCCCGACAGGGGTCCTACAATGAGCAGTTCTTC,CASSSIPRQGSYNEQFF
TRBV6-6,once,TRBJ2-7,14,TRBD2,TGTGCCAGCAGCCGGGGGGGGCTAACCTACGAGCAGTACTTC,CASSRGGLTYEQYF
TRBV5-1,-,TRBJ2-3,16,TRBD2,TGCGCCAGCAGCATCCGTAGCGGGAGTAGCACAGATACGCAGTATTTT,CASSIRSGSSTDTQYF